This T cell receptor (beta chain) is drawn from a study of blood T cell repertoires in COVID-19. About the research overall: Sources were T cells, B-cell-depleted T cells, or PBMCs; the material itself was cDNA or gDNA.

This clone was picked up many times. V shed 2 bases, J shed 9 bases, and the junction held 5 bases outside the gene matches. Germline CDR1 is SGHRS and CDR2 is YFSETQ. The CDR3 consists of 14 residues. Per the study methods: Counts of nucleated cells, estimated from reference gene primer amplification, were obtained. Sequencing was performed with immunoSEQ multiplex PCR; in TCRdb, only in-frame clones are kept and a portion is missing. V, J and clone size derive from that table, while D and trimming were established from the DNA sequence. The sample yields 70,000 to 90,000 clones, about 74% seen once.

The specimen was peripheral blood. The sequence came from a human donor with acute or convalescent COVID-19. The donor label of this sample is uncertain. This rearrangement joins TRBV5-1 to TRBJ1-6; 7 nucleotides agree with TRBD1. CDR3 protein: CASSFQGEVSPLHF. CDR3 DNA sequence: TGCGCCAGCAGCTTCCAGGGGGAGGTTTCACCCCTCCACTTT.